A selection of T cell receptor beta chains follows, all from one sample in a study of response to subunit inactivated influenza vaccine. TCRdb used MiXCR to reprocess the RT-PCR reads, holding one entry per CDR3 protein. The sample records roughly 700,000 distinct CDR3 sequences, approximately 15% being singletons. The material was PBMCs from blood, obtained around 15 days before vaccination. Source of these receptors: a man aged 50 to 60 who received an inactivated influenza vaccine. Both conserved end residues are part of each CDR3. A D gene is named only where the DNA matches it firmly. Some rows have no size entry. The others give once, few or many, or a class for an expanded clone.

size	V	J	D	DNA	CDR3
.	TRBV20-1	TRBJ1-5	.	TGCAGTGCTAGTGGGGAACGCGGCGGGGGGCATCAGCCCCAGCATTTT	CSASGERGGGHQPQHF
.	TRBV20-1	TRBJ2-7	.	TGCAGTGCTAGGGTCGGACAACTAGCCACCGAGCAGTACTTC	CSARVGQLATEQYF
.	TRBV28	TRBJ2-3	.	TGTGCCAGCAGTTTACCCGGGACGGGGGGCTTTGTACCAGGGAATACGCAGTATTTT	CASSLPGTGGFVPGNTQYF
few	TRBV11-1	TRBJ2-3	TRBD1	TGTGCCAGCAGCTTAACAACCGGGACAGGGGTTAGCACAGATACGCAGTATTTT	CASSLTTGTGVSTDTQYF
.	TRBV14	TRBJ2-5	.	TGTGCCAGCAGCCAAACCCACCTCGGGGAGACCCAGTACTTC	CASSQTHLGETQYF
.	TRBV27	TRBJ2-5	TRBD1	TGTGCCAGCAGTAAGACAGGGGCCCAAGAGACCCAGTACTTC	CASSKTGAQETQYF
few	TRBV27	TRBJ2-7	TRBD1	TGTGCCAGCAGTTTATCGGGGACAGGGTACAACCCGGCCTACTACGAGCAGTACTTC	CASSLSGTGYNPAYYEQYF
few	TRBV4-3	TRBJ2-1	.	TGCGCCAGCAGCCAGGTTCTAGCCGGTGAGCAGTTCTTC	CASSQVLAGEQFF
.	TRBV18	TRBJ2-7	TRBD1	TGTGCCAGCTCACCACCGGACAGGGGGCCATACGAGCAGTACTTC	CASSPPDRGPYEQYF
.	TRBV23-1	TRBJ2-1	.	TGCGCCAGCAGTCAAATTTCTTCAACCTGCTCCTACAATGAGCAGTTCTTC	CASSQISSTCSYNEQFF
few	TRBV4-3	TRBJ1-5	.	TGCGCCAGCAGCCTGGGACGCTATAGCAATCAGCCCCAGCATTTT	CASSLGRYSNQPQHF
many	TRBV7-9	TRBJ2-5	.	TGTGCCAGCAGCTCCCGTATCAGGGGTCAGACCCAGTACTTC	CASSSRIRGQTQYF
.	TRBV7-2	TRBJ2-1	TRBD2	TGTGCCAGCCAGAGCGGGAGAGGCGGTAATGAGCAGTTCTTC	CASQSGRGGNEQFF
few	TRBV7-2	TRBJ2-3	.	TGTGCCAGCAAGACCAGAGAACACACAGATACGCAGTATTTT	CASKTREHTDTQYF
few	TRBV24-1	TRBJ1-2	.	TGTGCCACCAGCTCGAGGACGAACTATGGCTACACCTTC	CATSSRTNYGYTF
.	TRBV6-1	TRBJ1-6	TRBD1	TGTGCCAGCAGTCTCCGGGACAGGGATAATTCACCCCTCCACTTT	CASSLRDRDNSPLHF
.	TRBV6-1	TRBJ2-7	TRBD1	TGTGCCAGCAAGCTAACCCGGGACAGCTCCTACGAGCAGTACTTC	CASKLTRDSSYEQYF
.	TRBV6-2/TRBV6-3	TRBJ2-3	.	TGTGCCAGCAACGACGGGAGAGTATCAGATACGCAGTATTTT	CASNDGRVSDTQYF
.	TRBV11-2	TRBJ1-5	.	TGTGCCAGCAGCTTATCCCACAATCAGCCCCAGCATTTT	CASSLSHNQPQHF
few	TRBV7-9	TRBJ2-4	TRBD2	TGTGCCAGCAGCTTATCGCTAGCGGGACCCTCGGACATTCAGTACTTC	CASSLSLAGPSDIQYF
many	TRBV20-1	TRBJ2-2	.	TGCAGTGCTACAGACCCCAGCGATGGGGAGCTGTTTTTT	CSATDPSDGELFF
few	TRBV9	TRBJ2-2	.	TGTGCCACAGGACTAAACACCGGGGAGCTGTTTTTT	CATGLNTGELFF
many	TRBV7-3	TRBJ2-2	.	TGTGCCAGCAGCTTAACAGTTACCGGGGAGCTGTTTTTT	CASSLTVTGELFF
few	TRBV15	TRBJ2-5	TRBD1	TGTGCCACCAGCGAGGGGACAGGGGGGACCGTGTTTGGCCAGTACTTC	CATSEGTGGTVFGQYF
few	TRBV10-3	TRBJ2-7	TRBD1	TGTGCCATCAGTGACCGATCCGGGACAGGGTACGAGCAGTACTTC	CAISDRSGTGYEQYF
few	TRBV19	TRBJ2-1	.	TGTGCCAGTAGTATGTGGGGCTACCCCTACAATGAGCAGTTCTTC	CASSMWGYPYNEQFF
.	TRBV6-2/TRBV6-3	TRBJ2-3	TRBD2	TGTGCCAGCAGTTACCCAGCGGGGGGCACAGATACGCAGTATTTT	CASSYPAGGTDTQYF
few	TRBV20-1	TRBJ2-3	.	TGCAGTGCCTCACGATGGGAGCCAGGGTCCACAGATACGCAGTATTTT	CSASRWEPGSTDTQYF
.	TRBV27	TRBJ2-1	TRBD1	TGTGCCAGCAGTCCGTTACAGGGGGGCGATGAGCAGTTCTTC	CASSPLQGGDEQFF
.	TRBV7-9	TRBJ1-1	.	TGTGCCAGCAGCTTAGCAGGGACCCCTGAAGCTTTCTTT	CASSLAGTPEAFF
.	TRBV6-1	TRBJ2-5	TRBD1	TGTGCCAGCAGTGCACAGGGGGCTAAAGAGACCCAGTACTTC	CASSAQGAKETQYF
few	TRBV4-3	TRBJ2-1	TRBD2	TGCGCCAGCAGCCAAGAAACAGCGGGAGGCAACAATGAGCAGTTCTTC	CASSQETAGGNNEQFF
few	TRBV19	TRBJ2-7	.	TGTGCCAGTAGCACGGGACCTTTGGGAGAGCAGTACTTC	CASSTGPLGEQYF
.	TRBV28	TRBJ2-5	.	TGTGCCAGCAGTTTAGGCGGAACACGTCCGGAGACCCAGTACTTC	CASSLGGTRPETQYF
.	TRBV28	TRBJ2-1	TRBD2	TGTGCCAGCAGTGGCGCGGGACTAGCGGACAATGAGCAGTTCTTC	CASSGAGLADNEQFF
few	TRBV5-1	TRBJ1-2	.	TGCGCCAGCAGCCCGGGTGGAGGGAGCTATGGCTACACCTTC	CASSPGGGSYGYTF
few	TRBV5-5	TRBJ2-3	.	TGTGCCAGCAGCTTGGAGTGGGAGAAAGATACGCAGTATTTT	CASSLEWEKDTQYF